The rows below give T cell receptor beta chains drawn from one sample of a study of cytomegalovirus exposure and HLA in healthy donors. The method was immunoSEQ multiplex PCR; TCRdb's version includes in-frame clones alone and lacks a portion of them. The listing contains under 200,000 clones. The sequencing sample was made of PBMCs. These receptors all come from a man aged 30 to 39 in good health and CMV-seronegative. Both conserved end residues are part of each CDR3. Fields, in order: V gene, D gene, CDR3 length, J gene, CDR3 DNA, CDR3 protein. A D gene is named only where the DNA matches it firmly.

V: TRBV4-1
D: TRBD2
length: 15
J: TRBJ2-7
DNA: TGCGCCAGCAGCCAAGACCCCCCTAGCGGGAGTTGGCAGTACTTC
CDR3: CASSQDPPSGSWQYF

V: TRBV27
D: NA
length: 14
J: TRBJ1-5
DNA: TGTGCCAGCAGCTCGGGTTGGAGCAATCAGCCCCAGCATTTT
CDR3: CASSSGWSNQPQHF

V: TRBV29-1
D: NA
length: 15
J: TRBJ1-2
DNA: TGCAGCGCTATGCTGTCCGATCAGGGTAGAGCTGGCTACACCTTC
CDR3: CSAMLSDQGRAGYTF

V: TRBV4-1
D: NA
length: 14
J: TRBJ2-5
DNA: TGCGCCAGCAGCCAAGCGGGGTTTTTAGAGACCCAGTACTTC
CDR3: CASSQAGFLETQYF

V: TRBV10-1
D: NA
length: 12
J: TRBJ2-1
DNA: TGCGCCAGCAGTAATGGCCCTAATGAGCAGTTCTTC
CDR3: CASSNGPNEQFF

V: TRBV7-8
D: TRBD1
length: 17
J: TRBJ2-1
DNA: TGTGCCAGCAGCCCAAGAGGGGGCAGCGGAACCTACAATGAGCAGTTCTTC
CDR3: CASSPRGGSGTYNEQFF

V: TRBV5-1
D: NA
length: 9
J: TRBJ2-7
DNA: TGCGCCAGGGGGGGGCCCCCGTACTTC
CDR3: CARGGPPYF

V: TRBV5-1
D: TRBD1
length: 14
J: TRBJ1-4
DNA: TGCGCCAGCAGCCTACAGGGGGTGGATGAAAAACTGTTTTTT
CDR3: CASSLQGVDEKLFF

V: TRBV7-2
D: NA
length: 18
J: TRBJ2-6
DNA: TGTGCCAGCATGCTCAGCGGAGGTAGCATCTCTGGGGCCAACGTCCTGACTTTC
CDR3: CASMLSGGSISGANVLTF

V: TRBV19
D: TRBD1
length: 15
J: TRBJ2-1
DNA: TGTGCCAGTAGTATTGAGTGGACAGGGTTCAATGAGCAGTTCTTC
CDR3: CASSIEWTGFNEQFF